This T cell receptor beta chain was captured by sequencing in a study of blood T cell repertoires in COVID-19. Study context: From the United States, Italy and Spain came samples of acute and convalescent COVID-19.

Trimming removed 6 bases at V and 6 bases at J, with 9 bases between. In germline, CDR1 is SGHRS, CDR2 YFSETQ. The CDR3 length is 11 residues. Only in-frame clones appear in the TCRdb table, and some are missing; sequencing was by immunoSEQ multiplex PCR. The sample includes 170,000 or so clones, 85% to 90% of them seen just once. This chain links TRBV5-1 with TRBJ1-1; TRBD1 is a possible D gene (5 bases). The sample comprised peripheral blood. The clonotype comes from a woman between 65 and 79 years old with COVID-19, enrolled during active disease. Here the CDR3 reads CASIQGAEAFF. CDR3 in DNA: TGCGCCAGCATCCAAGGGGCTGAAGCTTTCTTT.